Presented here are 4 T cell receptor beta chains from one specimen sequenced in a study of regulatory T cells in long-lasting Graves disease. The TCR beta library used iRepertoire HTBI primers with Arm-PCR amplification of CDR3. TCRdb reprocessed the multiplex PCR reads with MiXCR, giving one entry per CDR3 protein. The table records hundreds of thousands of distinct CDR3 sequences, 15% to 20% of them present only once. The time point was: newly diagnosed GD, antithyroid drugs for less than 3 months. Researchers made the TCR library from RNA that was extracted from PBMCs. These data also formed part of another study, on T cells in Graves' hyperthyroidism and ophthalmopathy.

The sample here was peripheral blood mononuclear cells (PBMCs), taken at new diagnosis, from a patient treated with antithyroid drugs. The receptors here all came from a woman aged 35-65 years with Graves disease.

This clonotype was found a few times. V and J are TRBV3-1 and TRBJ1-6; D is ambiguous. This CDR3 contains 15 residues. Trimming shortened V by 2 bases and J by 3 bases, and 8 bases separated the two germline ends. Germline V lookup: CDR1 LGHDT, CDR2 YNNKEL (reference sequence). In DNA, the CDR3 is TGTGCCAGCAGCCAAACAAACGACTATAATTCACCCCTCCACTTT. Its translation is CASSQTNDYNSPLHF.

The chain has TRBV7-9 and TRBJ2-5; the D is unclear. Trimming pared 5 bases from V and 4 bases from J, leaving 8 bases between. The CDR3 covers 12 residues. Germline lookup yields CDR1 SEHNR and CDR2 FQNEAQ (reference sequence). The CDR3 sequence: CASSHPPETQYF. In DNA form, the CDR3 reads TGTGCCAGCAGCCATCCCCCAGAGACCCAGTACTTC.

In its sample, this clonotype was seen many times. The chain joins TRBV20-1 to TRBJ2-1; either TRBD1 or TRBD2 may fit D (5 bases each). CDR3 length: 15 residues. Trimming took 6 bases from V and 3 from J, leaving 18 bases between them. Germline CDR1 DFQATT, CDR2 SNEGSKA (reference sequence). Here the CDR3 DNA reads TGCAGTGCCCAGTACGGGACGAAAAACTACAATGAGCAGTTCTTC. Protein product: CSAQYGTKNYNEQFF.

This clonotype has at least ten counts. The genes are TRBV6-1 and TRBJ2-1; 7 bases align to TRBD2. The CDR3 is made up of 14 amino acids. After removal of 6 bases from V and 2 bases from J, the junction contained 4 bases not matched to a gene. CDR1 is MNHNS, CDR2 SASEGT, per germline. In nucleotides, the CDR3 is TGTGCCAGCAGGGGGGGGGGAGCCTACAATGAGCAGTTCTTC. Its translation: CASRGGGAYNEQFF.